The rows below give T cell receptor beta chains drawn from one sample of a study of T-cell reconstitution after alpha-beta-depleted transplantation in children. MiXCR, run by TCRdb on the PCR reads, gives a single entry per CDR3 protein. The profile shows around 480,000 distinct CDR3 sequences, about 31% of them singletons. Sequencing used PBMCs from the stem cell graft donor, obtained from the stem cell graft. These receptors all come from a human donor who donated a stem cell graft to a child with aplastic anemia. Both conserved end residues are part of each CDR3. The order of the fields is D gene, J gene, V gene, clone size, CDR3 length, CDR3 DNA, CDR3 protein. D genes are given only for firm matches. Size tells how often a clone was seen (once, few, many) or the class of an expanded clone, and some rows leave it out.

>TRBD2|TRBJ2-1|TRBV5-6|many|13
TGTGCCAGCAGCCGACTAGCGGGAGGTGAGCAGTTCTTC
CASSRLAGGEQFF
>TRBD2|TRBJ2-1|TRBV11-2|many|15
TGTGCCAGCAGTTTCGGACTAGCGGGGTACAATGAGCAGTTCTTC
CASSFGLAGYNEQFF
>NA|TRBJ2-3|TRBV5-1|NA|16
TGCGCCAGCAGCTTGGCGGGTAGCCGGAGCGGGGATACGCAGTATTTT
CASSLAGSRSGDTQYF
>TRBD2|TRBJ2-3|TRBV9|few|15
TGTGCCAGCAGTGAGGGACTAGCGGACACAGATACGCAGTATTTT
CASSEGLADTDTQYF
>NA|TRBJ2-1|TRBV11-2|NA|14
TGTGCCAGCAGCTCAGACATAACCGGGAATGAGCAGTTCTTC
CASSSDITGNEQFF
>NA|TRBJ2-4|TRBV6-2/TRBV6-3|NA|17
TGTGCCAGCAGTTATTTACGGGCAGTCCGAGCCAAAAACATTCAGTACTTC
CASSYLRAVRAKNIQYF
>TRBD2|TRBJ2-1|TRBV19|few|14
TGTGCCAGTAGTATGGAGCGGGATGGCGATGAGCAGTTCTTC
CASSMERDGDEQFF
>TRBD1|TRBJ2-2|TRBV7-2|NA|14
TGTGCCAGCAGCCCCCACAGGGGATCCGGGGAGCTGTTTTTT
CASSPHRGSGELFF
>NA|TRBJ2-3|TRBV5-4|many|17
TGTGCCAGCAGCTTGTGGCGTGCCGGGATTAACACAGATACGCAGTATTTT
CASSLWRAGINTDTQYF
>TRBD2|TRBJ2-5|TRBV25-1|NA|16
TGTGCCAGCAGTGAAGGCTGGCTAGCGGGAGAAGAGACCCAGTACTTC
CASSEGWLAGEETQYF
>NA|TRBJ2-2|TRBV29-1|few|13
TGCAGCGCTGGGCTTAGGAACACCGGGGAGCTGTTTTTT
CSAGLRNTGELFF
>TRBD2|TRBJ2-5|TRBV7-2|NA|16
TGTGCCAGCAGCTTAGGGGTAGCGGGTCGCCAAGAGACCCAGTACTTC
CASSLGVAGRQETQYF
>NA|TRBJ2-2|TRBV2|NA|13
TGTGCCAGCAGTCCCACGTTCTCCGGGGAGCTGTTTTTT
CASSPTFSGELFF
>NA|TRBJ2-5|TRBV20-1|NA|14
TGCAGTGCTAGCGGTGGGGCCCTAAGGGAGACCCAGTACTTC
CSASGGALRETQYF
>NA|TRBJ2-1|TRBV27|NA|16
TGTGCCAGCAGTGACCTAGCGTTAAGCTCCTACAATGAGCAGTTCTTC
CASSDLALSSYNEQFF
>NA|TRBJ2-3|TRBV7-9|NA|16
TGTGCCAGCACCTCTAGTTTGTTGGGGGCGGCAGATACGCAGTATTTT
CASTSSLLGAADTQYF
>TRBD1|TRBJ1-1|TRBV12-3/TRBV12-4|many|13
TGTGCCAGCAGTCTATACAGGGGAACTGAAGCTTTCTTT
CASSLYRGTEAFF
>NA|TRBJ2-3|TRBV5-1|few|15
TGCGCCAGCAGCTTGTCGGGAGCACCCACAGATACGCAGTATTTT
CASSLSGAPTDTQYF
>TRBD2|TRBJ2-7|TRBV20-1|NA|15
TGCAGTGCTAGAGCAACTAGCGGGATCAAATACGAGCAGTACTTC
CSARATSGIKYEQYF
>NA|TRBJ2-7|TRBV19|NA|15
TGTGCCAGTACAACCGCCCAGGGATTGGGACACGAGCAGTACTTC
CASTTAQGLGHEQYF
>TRBD1|TRBJ2-1|TRBV29-1|NA|13
TGCAGCGCTAGACAGGGTAGCTACAATGAGCAGTTCTTC
CSARQGSYNEQFF
>NA|TRBJ1-1|TRBV12-3/TRBV12-4|few|13
TGTGCCAGCAGTTTAACCGGGCTAACTGAAGCTTTCTTT
CASSLTGLTEAFF
>NA|TRBJ1-1|TRBV9|NA|15
TGTGCCAGCAGCGTAGTACCGGGGGCGGTCACTGAAGCTTTCTTT
CASSVVPGAVTEAFF
>TRBD2|TRBJ2-1|TRBV18|few|13
TGTGCCAGCTCAGCCCCGGGACTAGCGGACCAGTTCTTC
CASSAPGLADQFF
>TRBD1|TRBJ1-2|TRBV25-1|NA|13
TGTGCCAGCAGGGGGACAGAAGCCGGTGGCTACACCTTC
CASRGTEAGGYTF
>NA|TRBJ1-6|TRBV10-3|few|15
TGTGCCATCAGCCGGAAAGGCTCCTATAATTCACCCCTCCACTTT
CAISRKGSYNSPLHF
>NA|TRBJ1-4|TRBV29-1|NA|12
TGCAGCGTTGAGGAGCCTAATGAAAAACTGTTTTTT
CSVEEPNEKLFF
>TRBD2|TRBJ2-1|TRBV30|few|14
TGTGCCTGGAAGGTAGCGGGGGGGTACAATGAGCAGTTCTTC
CAWKVAGGYNEQFF
>NA|TRBJ2-1|TRBV24-1|few|13
TGTGCCACCAGTGATTCCACTGCCAATGAGCAGTTCTTC
CATSDSTANEQFF
>TRBD1|TRBJ2-6|TRBV11-2|NA|18
TGTGCCAGCAGCATACCATCGGGACAGGGGGCGGGGGCCAACGTCCTGACTTTC
CASSIPSGQGAGANVLTF
>TRBD2|TRBJ2-3|TRBV29-1|NA|13
TGCAGCGTTGAAGATGGGACTAGTGATACGCAGTATTTT
CSVEDGTSDTQYF